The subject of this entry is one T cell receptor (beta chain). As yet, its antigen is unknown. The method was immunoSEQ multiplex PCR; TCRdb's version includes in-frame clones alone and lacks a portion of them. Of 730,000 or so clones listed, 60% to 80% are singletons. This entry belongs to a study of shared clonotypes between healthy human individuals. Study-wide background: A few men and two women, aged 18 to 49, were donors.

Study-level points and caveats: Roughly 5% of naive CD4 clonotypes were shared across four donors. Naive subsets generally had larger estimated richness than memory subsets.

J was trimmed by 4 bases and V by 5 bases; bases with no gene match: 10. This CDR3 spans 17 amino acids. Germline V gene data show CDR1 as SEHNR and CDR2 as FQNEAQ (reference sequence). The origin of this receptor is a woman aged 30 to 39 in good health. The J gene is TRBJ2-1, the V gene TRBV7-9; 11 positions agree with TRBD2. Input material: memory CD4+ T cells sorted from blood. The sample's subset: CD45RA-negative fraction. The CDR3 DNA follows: TGTGCCAGCAGCCCGACACCGGGACTAGCGGATTACAATGAGCAGTTCTTC. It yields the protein CASSPTPGLADYNEQFF.